The 14 T cell receptor beta chains below come from one sample, sequenced in a study of response to subunit inactivated influenza vaccine. TCRdb reprocessed the RT-PCR reads with MiXCR, giving one entry per CDR3 protein. The sample records roughly 500,000 distinct CDR3 sequences, 25% being singletons. This sample comprised CD4+ T cells sorted from PBMCs, obtained 5 days after vaccination. Receptors originate from a man aged 50-59 years who received an inactivated influenza vaccine.

The chain has TRBV2 and TRBJ1-6; D gene ambiguous. CDR1 and CDR2 (germline): SNHLY, FYNNEI. Deletions cut 2 bases from V and 10 bases from J, with 15 bases between. The CDR3 spans 15 residues. CDR3 DNA: TGTGCCAGCAGTGAAACGGACGGAAGGGCCTCACCCCTCCACTTT. Its protein product is CASSETDGRASPLHF.

The rearrangement uses TRBV6-2 or TRBV6-3 and TRBJ2-5; possible D gene TRBD2, 5 bases. The CDR3 runs to 13 residues. Germline V gene data show CDR1 as MNHEY and CDR2 as SVGEGT. The V gene lost 4 bases and the J gene lost 6 bases, with 12 bases spanning the gap. CDR3 DNA: TGTGCCAGCAGTTGGACTGCTGGCAAGACCCAGTACTTC. Its translation: CASSWTAGKTQYF.

Remarks on this clonotype: The junction and the germline gene differ at one end; a read error may be behind it. The chain employs TRBV7-2 and TRBJ2-1; D remains ambiguous. The CDR3 spans 13 residues. Germline V gene data show CDR1 as SGHTA and CDR2 as FQGNSA. The DNA of the CDR3 is TGTGCCAGCAACCCCACCCTCTACGATGAGCAGTTCTTC. Protein product: CASNPTLYDEQFF.

Only a few counts were recorded for this clonotype. Written as DNA, the CDR3 is TGTGCCAGCAGTTTTGGCGTCACAGATACGCAGTATTTT. Protein sequence: CASSFGVTDTQYF. The rearrangement joins TRBV12-3 or TRBV12-4 to TRBJ2-3, with no clear D. The ends were cut back, 3 bases at V and 2 bases at J, with 6 bases in the middle. CDR3 length equals 13 residues.

In this sample, this clonotype turned up a few times. The gene calls are TRBV11-1 and TRBJ2-2, with 7 bases identical to TRBD1. Germline V gives CDR1 SGHAT, CDR2 FQDESV (reference sequence). The CDR3 covers 18 residues. V lost 5 bases and J lost 2; bases outside the gene matches: 14. DNA of the CDR3: TGTGCCAGCAGCCTAACCCACCGGGGACAGCCAAACACCGGGGAGCTGTTTTTT. The encoded protein is CASSLTHRGQPNTGELFF.

This sequence joins TRBV4-1 and TRBJ2-1; D is tentatively TRBD1 or TRBD2 (5 bases each). From germline, CDR1 is MGHRA and CDR2 YSYEKL. This CDR3 contains 15 residues. Trimming took 0 bases from V and 8 from J, leaving 14 bases between them. The CDR3 sequence is CASSQDKRGRDEQFF. The CDR3 nucleotides are TGCGCCAGCAGCCAAGATAAGAGGGGACGAGATGAGCAGTTCTTC.

The DNA for the CDR3 is TGTGCCAGTAGTATCGGACCGAAGCAGGCCCAGTACTTC. Its translation: CASSIGPKQAQYF. This chain uses TRBV19 with TRBJ2-5; no reliable D call. Per germline, CDR1 LNHDA and CDR2 SQIVND (reference sequence). The CDR3 spans 13 residues. V gave up 3 bases and J gave up 9 bases, with 14 bases separating them.

This clonotype appeared a few times. V and J are TRBV7-9 and TRBJ2-7; a weak D match, TRBD1 (6 bases). Germline V lookup: CDR1 SEHNR, CDR2 FQNEAQ (reference sequence). The CDR3 sequence is 13 residues long. The V end was cut by 5 bases, the J end by 3 bases, with 11 bases between. The CDR3, as DNA: TGTGCCAGCAGCACCCAGGGGTACTACGAGCAGTACTTC. Translation gives CASSTQGYYEQYF.

The J gene is TRBJ2-1, the V gene TRBV20-1; 8 positions match TRBD1. In germline, CDR1 is DFQATT, CDR2 SNEGSKA (reference sequence). The CDR3 sequence is 15 residues long. With 6 bases clipped from V and 10 bases from J, the junction kept 17 bases outside the gene matches. The CDR3 sequence is CSARPGGAVGAEQFF. The CDR3 DNA follows: TGCAGTGCGAGACCAGGGGGCGCCGTGGGGGCAGAGCAGTTCTTC.

This clonotype was picked up a small number of times. The chain recombines TRBV5-1 with TRBJ2-5, with D perhaps matching TRBD1 (6 bases). The CDR3 runs 16 residues. The germline V and J ends were trimmed by 3 bases and 1 base, with 16 bases remaining between them. Germline CDR1 reads SGHRS; CDR2 reads YFSETQ. CDR3 DNA: TGCGCCAGCAGCTCACTACAGGGAGAGGGCCAAGAGACCCAGTACTTC. Protein product: CASSSLQGEGQETQYF.

There are a few counts of this clonotype. CDR3 protein: CASSLLALVSYEQYF. The CDR3 region has the DNA TGTGCCAGCAGTTTATTGGCGCTCGTTTCCTACGAGCAGTACTTC. V gene TRBV28 combines with J gene TRBJ2-7; D ambiguous. The CDR3 runs to 15 residues. The germline CDR1 and CDR2 sequences are MDHEN and SYDVKM. Trimming left V 1 base short and J 1 base short, with 11 bases between. Supplemented by reference TRBV28 and TRBJ2-7, the full variable domain reads DVKVTQSSRYLVKRTGEKVFLECVQDMDHENMFWYRQDPGLGLRLIYFSYDVKMKEKGDIPEGYSVSREKKERFSLILESASTNQTSMYLCASSLLALVSYEQYFGPGTRLTVT.

Details on this clonotype: The DNA is left out, because the CDR3 cannot be placed on it with certainty; the CDR3 is given as TCRdb lists it. V gene TRBV21-1 combines with J gene TRBJ2-3; TRBD1 reflects the table's D call only, with no check against the DNA. TRBV21-1 is described as a pseudogene. The CDR3 has 17 amino acids, counting both end residues. The chain's CDR3 is CASSKEGVGNGTDTQYF.

The sample holds many counts of this clonotype. V is TRBV12-3 or TRBV12-4 and J is TRBJ2-1; D is perhaps TRBD2 (5 bases). The CDR3 runs 14 residues. Trimming left V 0 bases short and J 4 bases short, with 7 bases between. The CDR3 reads CASSLAPGYNEQFF. DNA of the CDR3: TGTGCCAGCAGTTTAGCGCCGGGGTACAATGAGCAGTTCTTC.

The CDR3 sequence is CASSTRQELYEQYF. In DNA, the CDR3 is TGTGCCAGCAGCACTCGACAGGAACTCTACGAGCAGTACTTC. The V and J genes are TRBV11-1 and TRBJ2-7, with a possible D match to TRBD1 (6 bases). The CDR3 is 14 amino acids. V lost 5 bases and J lost 3, with 14 bases in between. Germline-derived CDR1 and CDR2 are SGHAT and FQDESV (reference sequence).